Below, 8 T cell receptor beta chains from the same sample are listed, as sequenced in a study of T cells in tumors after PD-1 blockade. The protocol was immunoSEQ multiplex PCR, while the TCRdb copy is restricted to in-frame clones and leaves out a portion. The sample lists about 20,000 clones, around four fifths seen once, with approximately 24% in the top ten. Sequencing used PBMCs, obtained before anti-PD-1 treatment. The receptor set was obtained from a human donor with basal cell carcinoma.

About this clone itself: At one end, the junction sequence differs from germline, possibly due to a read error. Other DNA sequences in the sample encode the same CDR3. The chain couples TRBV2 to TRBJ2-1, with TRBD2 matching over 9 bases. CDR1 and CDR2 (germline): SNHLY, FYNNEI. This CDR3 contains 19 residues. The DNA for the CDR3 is TGTGCCCGCAGTGATGGGGGGGCGCGGGAGGGGAGCTCCTACAATGAGCAGTTCTTC. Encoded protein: CARSDGGAREGSSYNEQFF.

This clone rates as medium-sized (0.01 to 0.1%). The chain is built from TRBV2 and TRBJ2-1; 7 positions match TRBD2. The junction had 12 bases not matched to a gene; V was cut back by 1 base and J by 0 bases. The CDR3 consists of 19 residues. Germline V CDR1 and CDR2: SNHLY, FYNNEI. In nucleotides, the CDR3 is TGTGCCAGCAGTGAAGGGTGGGCGGGGGTGGGGAGCTCCTACAATGAGCAGTTCTTC. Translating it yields CASSEGWAGVGSSYNEQFF.

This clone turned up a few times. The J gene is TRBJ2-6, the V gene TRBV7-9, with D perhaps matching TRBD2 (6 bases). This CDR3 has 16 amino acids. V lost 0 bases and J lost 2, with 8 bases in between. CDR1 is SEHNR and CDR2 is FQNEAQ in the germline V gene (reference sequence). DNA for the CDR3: TGTGCCAGCAGCTTAGCGGGGACTCCTGGGGCCAACGTCCTGACTTTC. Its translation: CASSLAGTPGANVLTF.

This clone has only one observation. CDR3 region: CASRKYRGENIQYF. As DNA, the CDR3 is TGCGCCAGCAGGAAATACAGGGGAGAAAACATTCAGTACTTC. This chain uses TRBV5-1 with TRBJ2-4, with 7 bases that match TRBD1. The CDR3 contains 14 residues. Losses at the gene ends were 5 bases for V and 5 bases for J; bases not matched to a gene: 7. From germline, CDR1 is SGHRS and CDR2 YFSETQ.

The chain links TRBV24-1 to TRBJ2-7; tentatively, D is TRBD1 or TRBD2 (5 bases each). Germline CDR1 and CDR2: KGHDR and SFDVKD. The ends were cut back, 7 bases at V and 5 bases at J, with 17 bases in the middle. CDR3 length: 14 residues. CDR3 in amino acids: CATRGDAKGNEQYF. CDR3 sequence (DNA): TGTGCCACCAGGGGGGACGCCAAAGGTAACGAGCAGTACTTC.

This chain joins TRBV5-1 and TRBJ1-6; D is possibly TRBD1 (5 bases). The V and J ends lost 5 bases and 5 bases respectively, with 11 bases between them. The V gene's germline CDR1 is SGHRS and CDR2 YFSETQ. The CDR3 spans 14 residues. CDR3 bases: TGCGCCAGCAGAGTCCGGACAAATAATTCACCCCTCCACTTT. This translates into CASRVRTNNSPLHF.

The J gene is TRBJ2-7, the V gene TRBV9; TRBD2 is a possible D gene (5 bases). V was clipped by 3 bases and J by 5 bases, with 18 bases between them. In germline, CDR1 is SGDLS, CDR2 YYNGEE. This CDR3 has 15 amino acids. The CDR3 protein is CASSASVVQRDEQYF. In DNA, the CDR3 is TGTGCCAGCAGCGCTAGTGTCGTGCAGAGGGACGAGCAGTACTTC. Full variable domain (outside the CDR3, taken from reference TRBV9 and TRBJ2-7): DSGVTQTPKHLITATGQRVTLRCSPRSGDLSVYWYQQSLDQGLQFLIQYYNGEERAKGNILERFSAQQFPDLHSELNLSSLELGDSALYFCASSASVVQRDEQYFGPGTRLTVT.

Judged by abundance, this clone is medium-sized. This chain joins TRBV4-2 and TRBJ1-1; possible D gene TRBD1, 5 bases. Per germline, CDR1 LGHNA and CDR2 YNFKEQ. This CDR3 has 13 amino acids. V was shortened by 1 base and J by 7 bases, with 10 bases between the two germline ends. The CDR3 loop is CASSQARGGEAFF. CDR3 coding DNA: TGTGCCAGCAGCCAAGCGAGGGGCGGTGAAGCTTTCTTT.